The 20 T cell receptor beta chains listed next were all sequenced from one sample in a study of blood T cell repertoires in COVID-19. Produced via immunoSEQ multiplex PCR; TCRdb's table is partial and in-frame only. The data contain 380,000 or so clones, around 90% of them singletons. Source material: PBMCs or T cells enriched from blood (not recorded which). All receptors come from a woman aged 40 to 49 with acute COVID-19.

The J gene is TRBJ1-2, the V gene TRBV24-1; 7 nucleotides match TRBD1. With 4 bases clipped from V and 8 bases from J, the junction kept 6 bases outside the gene matches. CDR3 length: 13 amino acids. CDR1 and CDR2 (germline): KGHDR, SFDVKD. The CDR3 DNA reads as TGTGCCACCAGTGAACTGACAGGGACCGGCTACACCTTC. This sequence encodes CATSELTGTGYTF.

This clone was observed once. The rearrangement joins TRBV11-2 to TRBJ1-5, with D tentatively TRBD1 (5 bases). Trimming stripped 2 bases from V and 1 base from J, with 6 bases between. The CDR3 totals 14 residues. In germline, CDR1 is SGHAT, CDR2 FQNNGV. The CDR3 loop is CASSLKGSNQPQHF. CDR3 nucleotide sequence: TGTGCCAGCAGCTTAAAGGGGAGCAATCAGCCCCAGCATTTT.

The V call is TRBV21-1, the J call TRBJ1-1; the table's D call TRBD1 went unverified against the DNA. TRBV21-1 is tagged as a pseudogene. This CDR3 has 15 residues. The CDR3 sequence: CASSKGQGAEYEAFF. In DNA, the CDR3 is TGTGCCAGCAGCAAGGGACAGGGGGCAGAATATGAAGCTTTCTTT.

The CDR3: CASSLPPVYTF. CDR3 DNA: TGTGCCAGCAGCCTCCCCCCGGTCTACACCTTC. The gene calls are TRBV6-4 and TRBJ1-2; D call uncertain. There are 11 residues in the CDR3. In germline, CDR1 is MRHNA, CDR2 SNTAGT. V was pared by 6 bases and J by 10 bases, with 12 bases between.

This chain joins TRBV6-2 or TRBV6-3 and TRBJ2-1, with D unresolved. Deletions cut 0 bases from V and 8 bases from J, with 17 bases between. The CDR3 totals 16 residues. CDR1 is MNHEY, CDR2 SVGEGT, per germline. In DNA, the CDR3 is TGTGCCAGCAGTTACTCGTTTTTTCCTATCTTTGATGAGCAGTTCTTC. This sequence encodes CASSYSFFPIFDEQFF.

A few counts support this clone. The chain recombines TRBV27 with TRBJ2-1, with 8 bases matching TRBD1. There are 16 residues in the CDR3. Germline V gene sequence: CDR1 MNHEY, CDR2 SMNVEV (reference sequence). The junction had 13 bases not matched to a gene; V was cut back by 4 bases and J by 8 bases. This CDR3 reads CASSYYTGGRGDEQFF. DNA for the CDR3: TGTGCCAGCAGTTACTATACAGGGGGTAGGGGTGATGAGCAGTTCTTC.

The genes are TRBV20-1 and TRBJ2-7; D is perhaps TRBD1 (5 bases). The CDR3 has 12 residues. Germline loops: CDR1 DFQATT, CDR2 SNEGSKA (reference sequence). The V gene lost 3 bases and the J gene lost 6 bases, with 12 bases spanning the gap. The CDR3 sequence: CSASSGAGEQYF. Written as DNA, the CDR3 is TGCAGTGCTAGTAGTGGGGCTGGCGAGCAGTACTTC.

The rearrangement links TRBV12-3 or TRBV12-4 to TRBJ2-3; no clear D. The CDR3 has 13 residues. The V gene lost 3 bases and the J gene lost 2 bases, with 6 bases spanning the gap. CDR3 coding DNA: TGTGCCAGCAGTTTTTCGGTCACAGATACGCAGTATTTT. Residues: CASSFSVTDTQYF.

The rearrangement links TRBV3-1 (or the pseudogene TRBV3-2) to TRBJ2-7; 10 bases map to TRBD1. The germline gives CDR1 LGHDT, CDR2 YNNKEL (reference sequence). The trim removed 0 bases at V and 5 bases at J, leaving 7 bases unmatched. The CDR3 covers 16 residues. The CDR3 sequence: CASSQEDGTGDHEQYF. CDR3 DNA sequence: TGTGCCAGCAGCCAAGAGGACGGGACAGGGGACCACGAGCAGTACTTC.

The rearrangement links TRBV6-5 to TRBJ2-5; 9 bases map to TRBD1. The CDR3 totals 12 residues. Per germline, CDR1 MNHEY and CDR2 SVGAGI. After removal of 5 bases from V and 9 bases from J, the junction contained 4 bases not matched to a gene. The CDR3 DNA follows: TGTGCCAGCAGTCAGACAGGGGGGGCCCAGTACTTC. It specifies CASSQTGGAQYF.

The chain is built from TRBV5-1 and TRBJ2-7, with D uncertain. The germline V and J ends were trimmed by 3 bases and 3 bases, with 4 bases remaining between them. The germline gives CDR1 SGHRS, CDR2 YFSETQ. The CDR3 length is 11 residues. Written as DNA, the CDR3 is TGCGCCAGCAGCTCTCTCTACGAGCAGTACTTC. The encoded protein is CASSSLYEQYF.

In this sample, this clone turned up a few times. The chain links TRBV10-3 to TRBJ1-5, with 10 bases matching TRBD1. The CDR3 has 13 amino acids. The V gene's germline CDR1 is ENHRY and CDR2 SYGVKD. J was trimmed by 5 bases and V by 11 bases; bases with no gene match: 6. The CDR3 sequence: CAVQDRGDQPQHF. CDR3 nucleotides: TGTGCCGTCCAGGACAGGGGGGATCAGCCCCAGCATTTT.

CDR3 DNA sequence: TGTGCCAGCAGGACCACAGGGATCGGAGACAATGAGCAGTTCTTC. Its protein product is CASRTTGIGDNEQFF. This chain connects TRBV2 to TRBJ2-1; D perhaps matches TRBD1 (6 bases). Germline values: CDR1 SNHLY, CDR2 FYNNEI. V was pared by 6 bases and J by 5 bases, with 17 bases between. The CDR3 covers 15 residues.

This chain connects TRBV5-1 to TRBJ2-3, with TRBD2 matching 7 bases. The V and J ends lost 1 base and 3 bases, in that order; junction bases with no gene match: 5. This CDR3 spans 15 amino acids. Germline V gives CDR1 SGHRS, CDR2 YFSETQ. DNA for the CDR3: TGCGCCAGCAGCTTGAGTGGGGGGGTAACAGATACGCAGTATTTT. Translation gives CASSLSGGVTDTQYF.

V usage is TRBV28 and J usage is TRBJ1-4, with D possibly TRBD1 on 5 matching bases. Trimming stripped 6 bases from V and 8 bases from J, with 16 bases between. The CDR3 spans 14 residues. The V gene's germline CDR1 is MDHEN and CDR2 SYDVKM. In DNA form, the CDR3 reads TGTGCCAGCAGCCCTCAGGGATCGCGCGAAAAACTGTTTTTT. This encodes CASSPQGSREKLFF.

This sequence joins TRBV6-5 and TRBJ2-1, with 13 bases aligning to TRBD2. With 6 bases clipped from V and 8 bases from J, the junction kept 7 bases outside the gene matches. Germline CDR1 and CDR2: MNHEY and SVGAGI. CDR3 length: 15 residues. The CDR3 is CASSFGLAGAYEQFF. The CDR3 DNA is TGTGCCAGCAGCTTCGGACTAGCGGGGGCCTATGAGCAGTTCTTC.

The rearrangement links TRBV11-2 to TRBJ2-1, with TRBD2 identical over 13 bases. From germline, CDR1 is SGHAT and CDR2 FQNNGV. The CDR3 has 14 amino acids. The ends lost 7 bases at V and 8 bases at J; junction bases unmatched: 5. Here the CDR3 reads CASILAGGAYEQFF. Here the CDR3 DNA reads TGTGCCAGCATACTAGCGGGGGGGGCTTATGAGCAGTTCTTC.

A word on this clone: This same CDR3 is encoded by further DNA sequences in the sample. DNA of the CDR3: TGTGCCAGCAGCTATAGCAATCAGCCCCAGCATTTT. Translated, it gives CASSYSNQPQHF. The V and J genes are TRBV12-3 or TRBV12-4 and TRBJ1-5; the D is unclear. Deletions cut 6 bases from V and 0 bases from J, with 3 bases between. This CDR3 is built from 12 residues.

This clone turned up a few times. One junction end disagrees with the germline gene, perhaps due to a read error. The V gene is TRBV18, the J gene TRBJ1-1; 8 nucleotides align to TRBD1. CDR1 is KGHSH and CDR2 is LQKENI in the germline V gene. CDR3 size: 14 residues. CDR3 region: CASSPQGGWAEAFF. The CDR3 region has the DNA TGTGCCAGCTCTCCACAGGGGGGGTGGGCTGAAGCTTTCTTT.

The genes are TRBV5-1 and TRBJ2-3; the match to TRBD2 covers 8 bases. The CDR3 is 15 residues long. The trim removed 0 bases at V and 4 bases at J, leaving 4 bases unmatched. Germline loops: CDR1 SGHRS, CDR2 YFSETQ. This chain's CDR3 is CASSLVGGASDTQYF. In DNA form, the CDR3 reads TGCGCCAGCAGCTTGGTCGGGGGGGCATCAGATACGCAGTATTTT. Full variable domain (remainder filled in from reference TRBV5-1 and TRBJ2-3): KAGVTQTPRYLIKTRGQQVTLSCSPISGHRSVSWYQQTPGQGLQFLFEYFSETQRNKGNFPGRFSGRQFSNSRSEMNVSTLELGDSALYLCASSLVGGASDTQYFGPGTRLTVL.